This T cell receptor beta chain was sequenced for a study of blood T cell repertoires in COVID-19. The wider study: The United States, Italy and Spain supplied acute and convalescent COVID-19 samples. T cells, B-cell-depleted T cells, or PBMCs supplied cDNA or gDNA.

TCRdb's copy holds only in-frame clones and misses some; the assay was immunoSEQ multiplex PCR. The sample lists 160,000 or so clones, 75% to 85% occurring once. Germline CDR1 SGHTA, CDR2 FQGNSA. CDR3 length: 15 amino acids. Germline trimming cut 5 bases from V and 5 bases from J; bases unmatched to any gene: 10. V is TRBV7-2 and J is TRBJ2-3, with TRBD1 matching over 7 bases. The TCR sequence derives from a man between 60 and 70 years old with acute or convalescent COVID-19. Sequenced: peripheral blood. The CDR3 coding sequence is TGTGCCAGCAGCCCTTTAGGGGGCCCTGGAGATACGCAGTATTTT. Amino acids: CASSPLGGPGDTQYF.